This is a list of T cell receptor beta chains from one sample in a study of beta chain features in type 1 diabetes. TCRdb's copy holds only in-frame clones and misses some; the assay was immunoSEQ multiplex PCR. The table includes 350,000 or so clones, around a fifth detected once. The sample taken for sequencing was naive CD4+ T cells from blood. These receptors all come from a young woman in good health. CDR3s include the opening cysteine and the closing phenylalanine or tryptophan. A D gene is named only where the DNA matches it firmly. A row's size may be missing; if present it is once, few, many or a size class.

cdr3_aa: CASSPGQLNQPQHF
cdr3_nt: TGTGCCAGCTCACCTGGACAGTTAAATCAGCCCCAGCATTTT
clone_size: NA
d_call: NA
j_call: TRBJ1-5
v_call: TRBV18

cdr3_aa: CASSPRLAGGPRIETQYF
cdr3_nt: TGTGCCAGCAGCCCTAGACTAGCGGGGGGGCCGAGGATAGAGACCCAGTACTTC
clone_size: few
d_call: TRBD2
j_call: TRBJ2-5
v_call: TRBV9

cdr3_aa: CSVAGLAGSYNEQFF
cdr3_nt: TGCAGCGTAGCAGGACTAGCGGGTTCCTACAATGAGCAGTTCTTC
clone_size: NA
d_call: TRBD2
j_call: TRBJ2-1
v_call: TRBV29-1

cdr3_aa: CASSEYMGEVAGYTF
cdr3_nt: TGTGCCAGCAGTGAATATATGGGGGAGGTTGCGGGCTACACCTTC
clone_size: NA
d_call: NA
j_call: TRBJ1-2
v_call: TRBV25-1

cdr3_aa: CASSKLLDSAPEQYF
cdr3_nt: TGTGCCAGCAGCAAACTTTTAGACTCCGCCCCCGAGCAGTACTTC
clone_size: NA
d_call: NA
j_call: TRBJ2-7
v_call: TRBV21-1

cdr3_aa: CSVEYSGTLRKAFF
cdr3_nt: TGCAGCGTTGAATACTCCGGGACTCTGCGAAAAGCTTTCTTT
clone_size: few
d_call: NA
j_call: TRBJ1-1
v_call: TRBV29-1

cdr3_aa: CASSLRGITGANVLTF
cdr3_nt: TGTGCCAGCAGCTTACGGGGTATAACTGGGGCCAACGTCCTGACTTTC
clone_size: few
d_call: NA
j_call: TRBJ2-6
v_call: TRBV7-3

cdr3_aa: CASSQALLYEQYF
cdr3_nt: TGCGCCAGCAGCCAAGCCTTACTGTACGAGCAGTACTTC
clone_size: NA
d_call: NA
j_call: TRBJ2-7
v_call: TRBV4-1

cdr3_aa: CASSLASGGFPSTDTQYF
cdr3_nt: TGTGCCAGCAGCTTAGCTAGCGGGGGTTTTCCTAGCACAGATACGCAGTATTTT
clone_size: NA
d_call: TRBD2
j_call: TRBJ2-3
v_call: TRBV7-2

cdr3_aa: CASSQSGFWGVINYGYTF
cdr3_nt: TGCGCCAGCAGTCAATCAGGGTTCTGGGGCGTGATAAACTATGGCTACACCTTC
clone_size: few
d_call: NA
j_call: TRBJ1-2
v_call: TRBV23-1

cdr3_aa: CAWSGSGAQYF
cdr3_nt: TGTGCCTGGAGTGGGTCGGGGGCCCAGTACTTC
clone_size: NA
d_call: NA
j_call: TRBJ2-5
v_call: TRBV30

cdr3_aa: CSVATGTGGSPNF
cdr3_nt: NA
clone_size: NA
d_call: NA
j_call: TRBJ1-2
v_call: TRBV29-1

cdr3_aa: CASSPLTKRERWKETQYF
cdr3_nt: TGTGCCAGCAGCCCACTGACTAAGCGGGAGAGGTGGAAAGAGACCCAGTACTTC
clone_size: NA
d_call: TRBD2
j_call: TRBJ2-5
v_call: TRBV13

cdr3_aa: CASSLGGTSRTLDNEQFF
cdr3_nt: TGTGCCAGCAGCTTAGGAGGGACTAGCCGTACCCTGGACAATGAGCAGTTCTTC
clone_size: few
d_call: TRBD2
j_call: TRBJ2-1
v_call: TRBV7-2

cdr3_aa: CASSQDLKETQYF
cdr3_nt: TGCGCCAGCAGCCAAGATCTTAAAGAGACCCAGTACTTC
clone_size: NA
d_call: NA
j_call: TRBJ2-5
v_call: TRBV4-3

cdr3_aa: CASSPWTGGLNNEQFF
cdr3_nt: TGTGCCAGCAGCCCTTGGACAGGGGGACTCAACAATGAGCAGTTCTTC
clone_size: once
d_call: TRBD1
j_call: TRBJ2-1
v_call: TRBV9

cdr3_aa: CASSIMGAAGPQHF
cdr3_nt: TGTGCCAGTAGTATTATGGGCGCCGCGGGGCCCCAGCATTTT
clone_size: NA
d_call: NA
j_call: TRBJ1-5
v_call: TRBV19

cdr3_aa: CAIKIGQDQPQHF
cdr3_nt: TGTGCCATCAAAATCGGACAGGATCAGCCCCAGCATTTT
clone_size: NA
d_call: TRBD1
j_call: TRBJ1-5
v_call: TRBV10-3